This entry concerns a single TCR beta chain. The sample comes from a study of blood T cell repertoires in COVID-19. In the source study's methods: Quantification of nucleated cells was approximated via reference gene primer amplification. Produced via immunoSEQ multiplex PCR; TCRdb's table is partial and in-frame only. V and J calls and clone size are those listed in that table; D and trimming were worked out from the DNA. The sample has roughly 400,000 clones; approximately 92% are singletons. The CDR3 totals 16 residues. Trimming cost V 0 bases and J 5 bases; bases outside gene matches: 7. Germline V lookup: CDR1 SGHTS, CDR2 YDEGEE.

This sequence was found in a man aged 30 to 39 who had recovered from COVID-19. This sequence joins TRBV5-8 and TRBJ2-1; 8 nucleotides match TRBD2. The specimen sequenced was PBMCs or T cells enriched from blood (not recorded which). CDR3 protein: CASSLGPGLEDNEQFF. The CDR3 DNA reads TGTGCCAGCAGCTTGGGCCCGGGACTAGAGGACAATGAGCAGTTCTTC.